The 30 T cell receptor beta chains given below trace back to one sample, sequenced in a study of siplizumab effects on memory and regulatory T cells. TCRdb's table, derived via immunoSEQ multiplex PCR, lists solely in-frame clones and lacks some. The profile shows about 120,000 clones, around 95% of them singletons. The source material was non-Treg CD4+ T cells sorted from blood. The source is a human donor in good health.

This clone was recorded once. V gene TRBV7-2 combines with J gene TRBJ2-5; D perhaps matches TRBD2 (7 bases). The CDR3 length is 13 residues. Germline CDR1 reads SGHTA; CDR2 reads FQGNSA. Trimming shortened V by 5 bases and J by 5 bases, and 12 bases separated the two germline ends. CDR3 protein: CASSLGGLETQYF. CDR3 sequence (DNA): TGTGCCAGCAGCCTCGGGGGGCTGGAGACCCAGTACTTC.

This chain connects TRBV4-3 to TRBJ1-2, with a weak D call TRBD1 (6 bases). The V gene's germline CDR1 is LGHNA and CDR2 YSLEER. The CDR3 has 17 residues. V gave up 4 bases and J gave up 4 bases, with 22 bases separating them. The CDR3 DNA is TGCGCCAGCAGCCCAGCGGACCACAGGGCTTCGGGCTATGGCTACACCTTC. Its protein is CASSPADHRASGYGYTF.

The chain uses TRBV7-2 and TRBJ2-7; 9 bases line up with TRBD2. Looked up from germline, CDR1 is SGHTA and CDR2 is FQGNSA. The junction had 19 bases not matched to a gene; V was cut back by 0 bases and J by 7 bases. This CDR3 has 19 amino acids. CDR3 nucleotides: TGTGCCAGCAGCTTAGCTGGGGCCGGAGCGGGGGGCCCCCCTACGGAGCAGTACTTC. Translation: CASSLAGAGAGGPPTEQYF.

This chain links TRBV13 with TRBJ1-1; D possibly corresponds to TRBD1 (6 bases). V lost 5 bases and J lost 1, with 20 bases in between. Germline-derived CDR1 and CDR2 are PRHDT and FYEKMQ (reference sequence). The CDR3 runs to 17 residues. CDR3 loop: CASSHTTRGSGNTEAFF. In DNA form, the CDR3 reads TGTGCCAGCAGCCATACTACCAGGGGTTCTGGGAACACTGAAGCTTTCTTT.

J is TRBJ2-7 and V is TRBV5-6; D may be TRBD2 (6 bases). Germline lookup yields CDR1 SGHDT and CDR2 YYEEEE. The CDR3 covers 15 residues. V lost 2 bases and J 4 bases, leaving 16 bases between the germline ends. DNA for the CDR3: TGTGCCAGCAGCTTCCGTGGTGGAGGGCTTTACGAGCAGTACTTC. Its translation: CASSFRGGGLYEQYF.

The rearrangement links TRBV6-5 to TRBJ2-3, with TRBD2 identical over 8 bases. From germline, CDR1 is MNHEY and CDR2 SVGAGI. CDR3 length: 14 amino acids. V was clipped by 6 bases and J by 1 base; unmatched bases: 3. CDR3 sequence: CASSGGAGTDTQYF. The CDR3 nucleotides read TGTGCCAGCAGCGGGGGGGCGGGCACAGATACGCAGTATTTT.

The chain has TRBV4-2 and TRBJ2-3; TRBD2 agrees at 12 bases. V gave up 5 bases and J gave up 5 bases; unmatched junction bases: 5. CDR1 and CDR2 from the germline V gene are LGHNA and YNFKEQ. The CDR3 contains 15 residues. CDR3 amino acids: CASSSWTSGVDTQYF. CDR3 nucleotide sequence: TGTGCCAGCAGCTCCTGGACTAGCGGGGTAGATACGCAGTATTTT.

The V gene is TRBV28, the J gene TRBJ2-1; D not certain. Looked up from germline, CDR1 is MDHEN and CDR2 is SYDVKM. This CDR3 is built from 11 residues. V dropped 4 bases and J dropped 7 bases, with 5 bases sitting between them. The CDR3 sequence: CASSSENEQFF. In DNA form, the CDR3 reads TGTGCCAGCAGTTCCGAGAATGAGCAGTTCTTC.

The count of this clone is one. J is TRBJ2-3 and V is TRBV4-2; 8 bases fit TRBD2. CDR3 length equals 16 residues. V lost 2 bases and J lost 4; bases outside the gene matches: 8. CDR1 and CDR2 from the germline V gene are LGHNA and YNFKEQ. The CDR3 loop is CASSQIPTSGPDTQYF. For the CDR3, the DNA is TGTGCCAGCAGCCAAATTCCCACTAGCGGACCAGATACGCAGTATTTT.

V usage is TRBV4-1 and J usage is TRBJ1-2; the D gene is possibly TRBD1 (6 bases). The V and J ends lost 4 bases and 3 bases respectively, with 18 bases between them. Per the germline V gene, CDR1 is MGHRA and CDR2 is YSYEKL. The CDR3 runs to 16 residues. The CDR3 loop reads CASSPRLGASDYGYTF. The CDR3, as DNA: TGCGCCAGCAGCCCTCGGTTGGGGGCATCGGACTATGGCTACACCTTC.

The chain couples TRBV7-9 to TRBJ1-1; D gene unclear. Deletions cut 1 base from V and 6 bases from J, with 12 bases between. CDR1 is SEHNR and CDR2 is FQNEAQ in the germline V gene (reference sequence). The CDR3 is 14 residues long. The CDR3 coding sequence is TGTGCCAGCAGCTTAGGGGGTGGTCTGGCTGAAGCTTTCTTT. It translates to CASSLGGGLAEAFF.

This chain joins TRBV14 and TRBJ2-1; D may match TRBD1 or TRBD2 (5 bases each). Germline-derived CDR1 and CDR2 are SGHDN and FVKESK. This CDR3 contains 14 residues. V lost 4 bases, J lost 7 bases, and 14 bases lay in between. CDR3 in DNA: TGTGCCAGCAGCCGCGATCCAGGGAGAAATGAGCAGTTCTTC. Translated, it gives CASSRDPGRNEQFF.

This chain connects TRBV5-1 to TRBJ2-3; 8 nucleotides match TRBD2. Unmatched junction bases numbered 8, after V lost 7 bases and J lost 4 bases. CDR1 is SGHRS, CDR2 YFSETQ, per germline. CDR3 length: 14 residues. CDR3 coding DNA: TGCGCCAGCTGCCTCGCGGGGGGTTCAGATACGCAGTATTTT. Translation: CASCLAGGSDTQYF.

V and J are TRBV2 and TRBJ2-3; TRBD1 is a possible D gene (6 bases). Germline V gene data show CDR1 as SNHLY and CDR2 as FYNNEI. Trimming removed 11 bases from V and 1 base from J, with 19 bases in between. The CDR3 is 15 amino acids. CDR3: CAGRRGSGGTDTQYF. CDR3 in DNA: TGTGCCGGCCGAAGGGGGAGCGGAGGCACAGATACGCAGTATTTT.

The V call is TRBV18, the J call TRBJ2-5; D is unresolved. The CDR3 loop spans 13 amino acids. Trimming removed 4 bases from V and 0 bases from J, with 6 bases in between. CDR1 is KGHSH and CDR2 is LQKENI in the germline V gene. The CDR3 loop is CASSRNHQETQYF. The CDR3 DNA reads as TGTGCCAGCTCACGGAACCACCAAGAGACCCAGTACTTC.

This clone was seen a single time. V is TRBV7-2 and J is TRBJ2-1; D gene uncertain. CDR3 size: 13 residues. Germline CDR1 SGHTA, CDR2 FQGNSA. V lost 5 bases to trimming and J lost 9 bases, with 14 bases between them. CDR3 bases: TGTGCCAGCAGCCTTCTGGACCAGGTTGAGCAGTTCTTC. It codes for CASSLLDQVEQFF.

V and J are TRBV18 and TRBJ1-5; no reliable D call. The CDR3 sequence is 14 residues long. V lost 2 bases, J lost 9 bases, and 14 bases lay in between. The V gene's germline CDR1 is KGHSH and CDR2 LQKENI. The CDR3 DNA is TGTGCCAGCTCACCATCCCTCGCCAATTGGCCCCAGCATTTT. Protein sequence: CASSPSLANWPQHF.

This chain joins TRBV7-9 and TRBJ2-2, with 7 bases aligning to TRBD1. The CDR3 sequence is 17 residues long. Looked up from germline, CDR1 is SEHNR and CDR2 is FQNEAQ (reference sequence). V shed 5 bases and J 8 bases; nucleotides not matched to a gene: 17. The CDR3 nucleotides are TGTGCCAGCAGCCCCCGAGATTCCGGGACAGCCCTTGGGGAGCTGTTTTTT. It yields the protein CASSPRDSGTALGELFF.

This chain connects TRBV5-4 to TRBJ2-7; 8 bases agree with TRBD1. Germline lookup yields CDR1 SGHNT and CDR2 YYREEE (reference sequence). The junction had 7 bases not matched to a gene; V was cut back by 6 bases and J by 2 bases. CDR3 length: 14 residues. The CDR3 loop reads CASNLGTGTYEQYF. The DNA for the CDR3 is TGTGCCAGCAACCTCGGGACAGGAACCTACGAGCAGTACTTC.

V usage is TRBV5-1 and J usage is TRBJ1-2; TRBD1 matches 7 bases. Unmatched junction bases numbered 8, after V lost 5 bases and J lost 4 bases. The length of the CDR3 is 14 residues. Per germline, CDR1 SGHRS and CDR2 YFSETQ. Written as DNA, the CDR3 is TGCGCCAGCAGACCTTTGACAGGGTCCTATGGCTACACCTTC. It specifies CASRPLTGSYGYTF.

V is TRBV6-5 and J is TRBJ2-7; D possibly corresponds to TRBD2 (6 bases). Germline V lookup: CDR1 MNHEY, CDR2 SVGAGI. V was shortened by 8 bases and J by 5 bases, with 19 bases between the two germline ends. This CDR3 has 14 residues. CDR3 residues: CASCPRGGVDEQYF. In DNA form, the CDR3 reads TGTGCCAGCTGCCCCCGGGGAGGTGTAGACGAGCAGTACTTC.

The V call is TRBV2, the J call TRBJ2-7; D not resolved. The CDR3 is made up of 11 amino acids. Between the trimmed V and J ends, which lost 6 bases and 7 bases, there was a span of 10 bases. The germline V gene has CDR1 SNHLY and CDR2 FYNNEI. CDR3 nucleotides: TGTGCCAGCAGAGAACTGGGTGAGCAGTACTTC. It codes for CASRELGEQYF.

The chain is built from TRBV11-2 and TRBJ2-7, with D perhaps assigned TRBD1 or TRBD2 (5 bases each). The CDR3 sequence is 16 residues long. In germline, CDR1 is SGHAT, CDR2 FQNNGV. V was clipped by 5 bases and J by 2 bases, with 19 bases between them. CDR3 coding DNA: TGTGCCAGCAGCACGAGATCCCGGGACGGACCCTACGAGCAGTACTTC. This translates into CASSTRSRDGPYEQYF.

This clone was picked up one time. The chain links TRBV19 to TRBJ1-2; 10 positions agree with TRBD1. The V and J ends lost 7 bases and 4 bases, in that order; junction bases with no gene match: 6. The germline V gene has CDR1 LNHDA and CDR2 SQIVND (reference sequence). CDR3 length: 14 amino acids. The CDR3 sequence is CASIPGTGAYGYTF. Written as DNA, the CDR3 is TGTGCCAGTATTCCCGGGACAGGGGCCTATGGCTACACCTTC.

This clone was observed a few times. The chain combines TRBV6-1 with TRBJ2-7; D perhaps matches TRBD1 (5 bases). The germline V gene has CDR1 MNHNS and CDR2 SASEGT. This CDR3 has 12 amino acids. Between the trimmed V and J ends, which lost 3 bases and 7 bases, there was a span of 10 bases. CDR3 in DNA: TGTGCCAGCAGTGAGACAGCCTTGGAGCAGTACTTC. This sequence encodes CASSETALEQYF.

The chain carries TRBV6-5 and TRBJ1-2, with D hard to call. Germline CDR1 reads MNHEY; CDR2 reads SVGAGI. The CDR3 contains 12 residues. With 6 bases removed from V and 8 bases from J, the gap between germline ends came to 13 bases. CDR3 loop: CASSPGQWGYTF. The CDR3, as DNA: TGTGCCAGCAGCCCCGGTCAGTGGGGCTACACCTTC.

The rearrangement joins TRBV5-1 to TRBJ2-3, with D possibly being TRBD1 (7 bases). CDR1 is SGHRS and CDR2 is YFSETQ in the germline V gene. V was pared by 4 bases and J by 4 bases, with 19 bases between. The CDR3 sequence is 16 residues long. The CDR3 sequence is CASSPGAQGGADTQYF. CDR3 bases: TGCGCCAGCAGCCCTGGAGCCCAGGGGGGAGCAGATACGCAGTATTTT.

The rearrangement links TRBV28 to TRBJ1-2, with TRBD1 as a possible D gene (5 bases). V lost 2 bases, J lost 0 bases, and 13 bases lay in between. The CDR3 is 16 amino acids. Looked up from germline, CDR1 is MDHEN and CDR2 is SYDVKM. The CDR3 DNA is TGTGCCAGCAGTTTAGGGGGAAGTCTTGCTAACTATGGCTACACCTTC. Encoded protein: CASSLGGSLANYGYTF.

The chain carries TRBV4-2 and TRBJ2-1; D is perhaps TRBD1 (5 bases). Trimming pared 0 bases from V and 0 bases from J, leaving 9 bases between. This CDR3 comprises 16 residues. Germline V gene lookup returns CDR1 LGHNA and CDR2 YNFKEQ. DNA for the CDR3: TGTGCCAGCAGCCAAGAGGCCCAGGGCTCCTACAATGAGCAGTTCTTC. Amino acid sequence: CASSQEAQGSYNEQFF.

The V and J genes are TRBV5-1 and TRBJ2-1; weak D call: TRBD2 (5 bases). V lost 0 bases, J lost 1 base, and 11 bases lay in between. The CDR3 has 16 amino acids. Germline values: CDR1 SGHRS, CDR2 YFSETQ. Here the CDR3 reads CASSLGGAESYNEQFF. The CDR3 bases are TGCGCCAGCAGCTTGGGGGGAGCGGAATCCTACAATGAGCAGTTCTTC.